This T cell receptor beta chain was captured in a study of shared clonotypes between healthy human individuals. Original processing notes: Sequence data from immunoSEQ were junction-only and lacked quality scores; consequently, filtering differed. Libraries were prepared by immunoSEQ multiplex PCR; TCRdb keeps only in-frame clonotypes and omits some of them. From that table come the V and J calls and clone size; the DNA was used to work out D and trimming. The data contain about 2.2 million clones, over 85% of them seen just once; the ten biggest clones take up less than 2%. The length of the CDR3 is 14 residues. Trimming stripped 1 base from V and 6 bases from J, with 11 bases between. From germline, CDR1 is LNHDA and CDR2 SQIVND (reference sequence). The naive CD8 fraction comprised CD45RO-negative cells positively selected for CCR7 and excluded terminally differentiated effector memory CD45RA+ cells.

This chain links TRBV19 with TRBJ2-3; D gene uncertain. Sequenced input: naive CD8+ T cells from PBMCs. This clonotype originated in a man aged 18 to 30 in good health. Some clones in this sample may be carry-over from other donors' samples. The CDR3 DNA reads TGTGCCAGTAGTATAGGTCAGTGGATTGATACGCAGTATTTT. Translated: CASSIGQWIDTQYF.